This T cell receptor beta chain comes out of a study of blood T cell repertoires in COVID-19. Study details: Acute and convalescent COVID-19 specimens originated in the United States, Italy and Spain. In each case, the material was cDNA or gDNA derived from T cells, B-cell-depleted T cells, or PBMCs.

V was shortened by 5 bases and J by 10 bases, with 15 bases between the two germline ends. CDR1 is MNHEY and CDR2 is SMNVEV in the germline V gene (reference sequence). The CDR3 length is 13 residues. Authors' data handling: Reference gene primer amplification gave estimated nucleated cell counts. The repertoire was sequenced with immunoSEQ multiplex PCR; TCRdb's copy has only in-frame clones and lacks some. V and J calls and clone size are those listed in that table; D and trimming were worked out from the DNA. The repertoire holds roughly 72,000 clones, with over 80% as singletons. The source is a woman at least 80 years old with acute or convalescent COVID-19. The chain couples TRBV27 to TRBJ2-1; possibly TRBD1 for D (6 bases). The sample was peripheral blood. The CDR3 sequence: CASSPDRFYEQFF. DNA of the CDR3: TGTGCCAGCAGTCCCGACAGGTTTTACGAGCAGTTCTTC.